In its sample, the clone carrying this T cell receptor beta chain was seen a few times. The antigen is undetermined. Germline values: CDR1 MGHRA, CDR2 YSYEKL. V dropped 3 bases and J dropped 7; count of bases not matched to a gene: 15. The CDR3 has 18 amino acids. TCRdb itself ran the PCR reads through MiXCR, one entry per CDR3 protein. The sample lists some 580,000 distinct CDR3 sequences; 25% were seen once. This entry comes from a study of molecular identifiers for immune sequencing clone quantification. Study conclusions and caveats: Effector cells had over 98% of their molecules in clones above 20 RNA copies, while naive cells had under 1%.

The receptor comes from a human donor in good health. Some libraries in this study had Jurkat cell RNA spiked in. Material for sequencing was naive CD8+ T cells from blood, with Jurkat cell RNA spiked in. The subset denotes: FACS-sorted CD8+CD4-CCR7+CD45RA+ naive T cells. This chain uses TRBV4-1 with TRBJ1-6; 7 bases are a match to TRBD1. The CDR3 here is CASSHQDAGQVWNSPLHF. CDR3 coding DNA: TGCGCCAGCAGCCACCAAGACGCCGGACAGGTCTGGAATTCACCCCTCCACTTT.